The 29 T cell receptor beta chains below come from one sample, sequenced in a study of monozygotic twins with inflammatory bowel disease. For each CDR3 protein, TCRdb gives one entry from its re-call of the 5' RACE reads, without DNA. The record lists about 300,000 distinct CDR3 sequences, of which the ten most abundant hold approximately 5.9%. Sequencing was carried out using blood. The receptors were gathered from a human donor with ulcerative colitis or Crohn's disease, or a healthy co-twin of an affected twin (not recorded which).

This rearrangement joins TRBV20-1 to TRBJ2-7; TCRdb returns TRBD2, unconfirmable since there is no DNA. Germline CDR1 DFQATT, CDR2 SNEGSKA (reference sequence). The CDR3 length is 11 residues. The CDR3 protein is CSASNEGEQYF.

The genes are TRBV7-2 and TRBJ2-5; checking the TCRdb D call of TRBD1 is not possible without DNA. The CDR3 runs 12 residues. Per germline, CDR1 SGHTA and CDR2 FQGNSA. The CDR3 reads CASRTPRETQYF.

The rearrangement uses TRBV24-1 and TRBJ2-4; TCRdb outputs TRBD2, but without DNA this stays unchecked. This CDR3 is 16 amino acids long. Germline CDR1 reads KGHDR; CDR2 reads SFDVKD. CDR3 in amino acids: CATSDHVAGRGNIQYF.

This chain joins TRBV7-6 and TRBJ2-5; TCRdb indicates TRBD2, and absent DNA this call remains unverified. This CDR3 contains 17 residues. Germline-derived CDR1 and CDR2 are SGHVS and FNYEAQ. The CDR3 protein is CASSLAGSGRAIETQYF.

The V and J genes are TRBV20-1 and TRBJ2-1; TCRdb outputs TRBD2, but without DNA this stays unchecked. CDR3 size: 16 residues. The germline CDR1 and CDR2 sequences are DFQATT and SNEGSKA (reference sequence). This CDR3 is CSASPGLSISNNEQFF.

The V and J genes are TRBV19 and TRBJ1-4. CDR3 size: 14 residues. Per germline, CDR1 LNHDA and CDR2 SQIVND (reference sequence). The CDR3 loop is CASSPSRRNEKLFF. The variable domain in full, with the rest retrieved from reference TRBV19 and TRBJ1-4, is DGGITQSPKYLFRKEGQNVTLSCEQNLNHDAMYWYRQDPGQGLRLIYYSQIVNDFQKGDIAEGYSVSREKKESFPLTVTSAQKNPTAFYLCASSPSRRNEKLFFGSGTQLSVL.

This rearrangement joins TRBV5-1 to TRBJ1-1. Germline lookup yields CDR1 SGHRS and CDR2 YFSETQ. The CDR3 runs to 13 residues. The CDR3 loop reads CASSFAGSTEAFF.

The chain recombines TRBV20-1 with TRBJ2-7. Germline lookup yields CDR1 DFQATT and CDR2 SNEGSKA (reference sequence). The CDR3 extends over 13 amino acids. The CDR3 sequence is CSARQVYSYEQYF.

The chain couples TRBV28 to TRBJ2-7; TCRdb's D call of TRBD1 is untestable without DNA. CDR1 and CDR2 (germline): MDHEN, SYDVKM. The CDR3 consists of 12 residues. CDR3 region: CASSPARDREDF. Variable domain in full (rest from reference TRBV28 and TRBJ2-7): DVKVTQSSRYLVKRTGEKVFLECVQDMDHENMFWYRQDPGLGLRLIYFSYDVKMKEKGDIPEGYSVSREKKERFSLILESASTNQTSMYLCASSPARDREDFGPGTRLTVT.

The chain couples TRBV20-1 to TRBJ1-6; the TCRdb D gene call, TRBD1, has no DNA to confirm it. Germline V gives CDR1 DFQATT, CDR2 SNEGSKA (reference sequence). The CDR3 runs 14 residues. CDR3 protein: CSAPRQSGTSPLHF.

The V call is TRBV28, the J call TRBJ1-1. CDR1 and CDR2 (germline): MDHEN, SYDVKM. This CDR3 has 14 amino acids. CDR3 sequence: CATYKAVEVSEAFF.

The chain couples TRBV29-1 to TRBJ1-1. This CDR3 has 12 residues. Germline CDR1 SQVTM, CDR2 ANQGSEA. Here the CDR3 reads CSVLSWNTEAFF.

This chain connects TRBV2 to TRBJ1-4; absent DNA, TCRdb's TRBD1 call cannot be checked. The CDR3 covers 14 residues. CDR1 and CDR2 (germline): SNHLY, FYNNEI. This CDR3 is CASSDRTGREKLFF.

The chain carries TRBV5-1 and TRBJ2-3; TCRdb names TRBD2, which stays unverified in the absence of DNA. The length of the CDR3 is 14 residues. CDR1 is SGHRS, CDR2 YFSETQ, per germline. The CDR3 region is CASTISGSTDTQYF. Using reference TRBV5-1 and TRBJ2-3 for the parts outside the CDR3, the full variable domain is KAGVTQTPRYLIKTRGQQVTLSCSPISGHRSVSWYQQTPGQGLQFLFEYFSETQRNKGNFPGRFSGRQFSNSRSEMNVSTLELGDSALYLCASTISGSTDTQYFGPGTRLTVL.

V gene TRBV6-5 combines with J gene TRBJ1-6; the TCRdb D gene call, TRBD1, has no DNA to confirm it. The CDR3 is 13 residues long. Germline V gene lookup returns CDR1 MNHEY and CDR2 SVGAGI. CDR3 sequence reads: CTTSGTGNSPLHF.

The rearrangement links TRBV5-1 to TRBJ2-1; TCRdb indicates TRBD2, and absent DNA this call remains unverified. This CDR3 comprises 14 residues. Germline CDR1 is SGHRS and CDR2 is YFSETQ. The CDR3 spells CASSRTSGPGEQFF.

V usage is TRBV6-6 and J usage is TRBJ1-6; TCRdb calls TRBD1, which cannot be checked without DNA. The CDR3 sequence is 13 residues long. The germline V gene encodes CDR1 MNHNY and CDR2 SVGAGI (reference sequence). The CDR3 sequence: CASSSTGVSPLHF.

The genes are TRBV6-1 and TRBJ2-7; TCRdb calls TRBD1, which cannot be checked without DNA. The CDR3 has 14 residues. CDR1 MNHNS and CDR2 SASEGT come from the germline V gene. The CDR3 spells CASTQETGLYEQYF.

V gene TRBV25-1 combines with J gene TRBJ2-2. The CDR3 has 12 amino acids. Germline assignment: CDR1 MGHDK and CDR2 SYGVNS. The CDR3 region is CASRIRTGELFF.

This chain uses TRBV7-2 with TRBJ2-7. This CDR3 comprises 13 residues. In germline, CDR1 is SGHTA, CDR2 FQGNSA. The CDR3 sequence is CASSLALKNERYF.

This chain uses TRBV5-4 with TRBJ2-2; the TRBD1 assignment by TCRdb is unverifiable without DNA. Germline V lookup: CDR1 SGHNT, CDR2 YYREEE (reference sequence). The CDR3 loop spans 13 amino acids. CDR3 protein: CASTLEGPGELFF.

The rearrangement links TRBV7-8 to TRBJ2-7; checking the TCRdb D call of TRBD1 is not possible without DNA. The CDR3 is 18 residues long. Per the germline V gene, CDR1 is SGHVS and CDR2 is FQNEAQ. The CDR3 loop reads CASSLRAVHRVGYYEQYF.

V and J are TRBV9 and TRBJ2-7. Per the germline V gene, CDR1 is SGDLS and CDR2 is YYNGEE. This CDR3 contains 14 residues. This chain's CDR3 is CASSVGNNPYEQYF.

The CDR3: CASLGAPGHQETQYF. The chain recombines TRBV12-2 with TRBJ2-5. TRBV12-2 is a pseudogene locus. The CDR3 has 15 residues.

The CDR3 is CASSQSSGPYEQYF. The chain recombines TRBV4-3 with TRBJ2-7; TCRdb lists TRBD2, though no DNA is available to test this call. Germline values: CDR1 LGHNA, CDR2 YSLEER. There are 14 residues in the CDR3.

The rearrangement links TRBV20-1 to TRBJ2-1; TCRdb's D call of TRBD1 is untestable without DNA. The germline V gene encodes CDR1 DFQATT and CDR2 SNEGSKA (reference sequence). The CDR3 consists of 11 residues. The CDR3 loop reads CSSTWAGEQFF.

This chain joins TRBV6-2 or TRBV6-3 and TRBJ1-6; lacking DNA, the TRBD1 call made by TCRdb goes unchecked. The CDR3 covers 13 residues. Germline assignment: CDR1 MNHEY and CDR2 SVGEGT. The CDR3: CASSYGQRQPLHF.

The chain employs TRBV12-3 or TRBV12-4 and TRBJ2-2; TCRdb picks TRBD1, but there is no DNA to check that call. The CDR3 has 15 amino acids. The CDR3 loop is CASSSRPGRTGELFF.

The V call is TRBV9, the J call TRBJ1-2; TCRdb returns TRBD1, unconfirmable since there is no DNA. CDR1 is SGDLS and CDR2 is YYNGEE in the germline V gene. CDR3 size: 14 residues. Here the CDR3 reads CASSVTGGLTGYTF.